Below are 2 T cell receptor beta chains sequenced from a single sample in a study of cytomegalovirus exposure and HLA in healthy donors. The PCR had 60 Vbeta and 13 Jbeta primers. Data came from immunoSEQ multiplex PCR; TCRdb stores just in-frame clones and leaves some out. The data hold under 70,000 clones, with roughly 89% observed a single time. Sequencing used PBMCs. These receptors all stem from a woman aged 25 to 39 in good health and CMV-seronegative.

About this clone: The conserved final phenylalanine or tryptophan is absent from the CDR3, which likely points to a read error. V gene TRBV10-3 combines with J gene TRBJ1-1; possible D gene TRBD1, 6 bases. Germline loops: CDR1 ENHRY, CDR2 SYGVKD. There are 13 residues in the CDR3. The V and J ends lost 10 bases and 2 bases respectively, with 14 bases between them. CDR3 nucleotides: TGTGCCACCGAAGAAGGGGGAAACACTGAAGCTTTCCTT. The encoded protein is CATEEGGNTEAFL.

Turning to this clone: This CDR3 is also generated by other DNA sequences in the sample. The V call is TRBV19, the J call TRBJ2-6, with D possibly being TRBD2 (6 bases). The ends were cut back, 4 bases at V and 0 bases at J, with 7 bases in the middle. CDR3 length: 15 amino acids. In germline, CDR1 is LNHDA, CDR2 SQIVND (reference sequence). CDR3 protein: CASSSGASGANVLTF. In nucleotides, the CDR3 is TGTGCCAGTAGTAGCGGGGCCTCTGGGGCCAACGTCCTGACTTTC.